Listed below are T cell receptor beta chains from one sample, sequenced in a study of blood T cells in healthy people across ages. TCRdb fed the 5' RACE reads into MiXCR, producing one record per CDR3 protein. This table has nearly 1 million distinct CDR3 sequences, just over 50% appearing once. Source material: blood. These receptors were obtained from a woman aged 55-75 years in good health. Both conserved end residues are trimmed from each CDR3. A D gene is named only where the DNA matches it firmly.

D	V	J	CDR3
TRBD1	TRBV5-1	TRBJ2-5	ASIPTGGLETQY
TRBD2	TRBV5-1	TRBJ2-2	ASSPTSVPGELF
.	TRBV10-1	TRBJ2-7	ASRDTPNSYEQY
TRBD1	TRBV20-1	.	SAGPGQGNEQY
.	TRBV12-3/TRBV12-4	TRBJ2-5	ASSFPSPMLY
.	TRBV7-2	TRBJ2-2	ASSSFTDNTGELF
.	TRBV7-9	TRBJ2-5	ASSKIKQGQLTGGEQY
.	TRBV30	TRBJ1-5	AWSAIDSDRQPQH
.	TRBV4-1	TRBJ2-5	ASSKEVVWTQY
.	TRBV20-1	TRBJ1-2	SARGDRVYGYT
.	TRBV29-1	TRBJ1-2	SVTGSQGYT
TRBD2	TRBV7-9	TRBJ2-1	ASSSGTSGKKTGDEQF
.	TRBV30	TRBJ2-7	AWGTLRAYEQY
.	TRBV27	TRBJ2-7	ASSLMAELSYEQY
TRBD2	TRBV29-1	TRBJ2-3	SVDSGPSTDTQY
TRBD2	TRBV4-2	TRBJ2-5	ASSQEGGLAGGTYNEQY
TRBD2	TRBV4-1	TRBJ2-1	ASSPTTLAGKHDEQF
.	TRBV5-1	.	ASSLDVRNYEQY
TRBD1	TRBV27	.	ASGTGVIYEQY
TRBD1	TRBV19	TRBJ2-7	ASSSRTGTYEQY
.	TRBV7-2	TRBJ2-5	ASSLRRGNQETQY
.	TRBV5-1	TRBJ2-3	ASSFRGYTTTDTQY
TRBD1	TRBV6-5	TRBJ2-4	ASSRTGGRKYIQY
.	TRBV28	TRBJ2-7	ASSRGAPGDEQY
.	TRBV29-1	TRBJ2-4	SVTTPGNIQY
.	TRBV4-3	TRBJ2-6	ASSQEFGISGANVLT
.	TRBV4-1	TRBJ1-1	ASSRPIPPEAF
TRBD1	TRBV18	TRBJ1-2	ASSPPGQGMSGYT
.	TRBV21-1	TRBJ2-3	ASNGLAGHPRTDTQY
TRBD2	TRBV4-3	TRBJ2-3	ASSQDMTSGITDTQY
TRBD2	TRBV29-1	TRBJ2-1	SVVGRGMSYNEQF
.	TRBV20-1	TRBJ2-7	SARGLSEQY
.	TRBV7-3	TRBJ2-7	ASSAGRSSYEQY
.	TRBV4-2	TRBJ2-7	ASSQDVTGGAYEQY
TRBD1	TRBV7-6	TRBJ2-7	ASSPLQGASYEQY
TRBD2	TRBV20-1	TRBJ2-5	SASSGSIHETQY
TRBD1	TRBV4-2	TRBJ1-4	ASSQDQGAGEKLF
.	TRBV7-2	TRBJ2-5	ASSFRGYNEQY
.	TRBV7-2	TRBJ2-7	ASSDLGLYSYEQY
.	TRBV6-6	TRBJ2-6	ASSRTGISGANVLT
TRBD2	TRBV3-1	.	ASSQDLASGQETQY
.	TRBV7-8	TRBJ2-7	ASSLAWDSRYEQY
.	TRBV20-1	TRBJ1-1	SAREGGSLTEAF
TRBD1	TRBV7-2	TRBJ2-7	AGSAGTGREQS
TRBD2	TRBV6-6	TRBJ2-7	ASSSPQRERDEQY
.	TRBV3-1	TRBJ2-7	ASSQTSRHGQY
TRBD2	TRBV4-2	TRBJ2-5	ASTEGAGEGPETQY
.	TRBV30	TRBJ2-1	AWSGNRVYNEQF
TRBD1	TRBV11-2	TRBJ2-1	ASSPGQGGGNEQF
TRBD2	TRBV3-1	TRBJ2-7	ASTAPGTSGRGYEQY
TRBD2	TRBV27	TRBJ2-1	ASKTKGTSGRQAGNEQF
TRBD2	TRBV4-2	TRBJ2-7	ASSPQDGGEQY
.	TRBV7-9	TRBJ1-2	ASSRGEGPSNYGYT
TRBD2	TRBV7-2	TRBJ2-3	ASSLRASGSLIPTDTQY
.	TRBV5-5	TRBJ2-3	ASSFWAAADTQY
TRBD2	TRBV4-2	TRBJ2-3	ASSPTAAGVRGDTQY
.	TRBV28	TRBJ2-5	ASWTAKRRETQY
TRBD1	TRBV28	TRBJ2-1	ASSLGRGRVNEQF
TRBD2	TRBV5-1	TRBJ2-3	ASSLEREQDTQY